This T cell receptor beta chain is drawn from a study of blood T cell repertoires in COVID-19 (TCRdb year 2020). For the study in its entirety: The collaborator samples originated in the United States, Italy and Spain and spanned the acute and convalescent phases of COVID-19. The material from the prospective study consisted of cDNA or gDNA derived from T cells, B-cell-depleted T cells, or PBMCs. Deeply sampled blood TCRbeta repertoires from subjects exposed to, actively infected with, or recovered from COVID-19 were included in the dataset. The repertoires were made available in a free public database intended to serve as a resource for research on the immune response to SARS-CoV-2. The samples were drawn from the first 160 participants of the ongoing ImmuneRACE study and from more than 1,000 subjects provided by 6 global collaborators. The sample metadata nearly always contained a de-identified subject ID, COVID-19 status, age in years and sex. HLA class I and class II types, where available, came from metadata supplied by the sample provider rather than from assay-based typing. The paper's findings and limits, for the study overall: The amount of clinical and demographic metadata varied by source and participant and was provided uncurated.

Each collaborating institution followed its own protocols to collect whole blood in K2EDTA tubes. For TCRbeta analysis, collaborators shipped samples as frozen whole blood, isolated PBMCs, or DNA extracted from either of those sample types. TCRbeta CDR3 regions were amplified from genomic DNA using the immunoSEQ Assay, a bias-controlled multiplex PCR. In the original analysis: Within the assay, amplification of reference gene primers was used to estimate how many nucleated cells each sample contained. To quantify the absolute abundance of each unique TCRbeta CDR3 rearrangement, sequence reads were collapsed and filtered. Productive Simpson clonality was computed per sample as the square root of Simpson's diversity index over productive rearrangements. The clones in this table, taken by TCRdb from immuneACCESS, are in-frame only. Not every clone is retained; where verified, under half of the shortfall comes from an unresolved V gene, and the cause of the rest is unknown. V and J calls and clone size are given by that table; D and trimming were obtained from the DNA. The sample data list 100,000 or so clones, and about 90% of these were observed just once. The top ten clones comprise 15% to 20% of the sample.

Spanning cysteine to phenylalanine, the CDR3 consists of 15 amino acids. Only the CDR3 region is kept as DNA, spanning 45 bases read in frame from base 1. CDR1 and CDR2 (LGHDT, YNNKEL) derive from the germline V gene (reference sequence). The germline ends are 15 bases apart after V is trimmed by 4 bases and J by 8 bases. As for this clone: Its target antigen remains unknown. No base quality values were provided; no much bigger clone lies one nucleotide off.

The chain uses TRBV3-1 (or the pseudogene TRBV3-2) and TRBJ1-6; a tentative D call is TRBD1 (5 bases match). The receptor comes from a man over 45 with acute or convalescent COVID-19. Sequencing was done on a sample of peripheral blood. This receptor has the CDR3 CASSRRQGKDSPLHF. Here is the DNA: TGTGCCAGCAGCCGCCGCCAGGGTAAAGATTCACCCCTCCACTTT.